A single sample is the source of the 23 T cell receptor beta chains below, sequenced in a study of early T cells in non-severe SARS-CoV-2 infection. In TCRdb, the 5' RACE reads were re-called with MiXCR into one record per CDR3 protein. The sample yields more than 90,000 distinct CDR3 sequences, approximately 11% seen once. Sequenced input: whole blood. These receptors originate from an adult who was a healthcare worker with PCR-confirmed SARS-CoV-2 infection or an uninfected control (not recorded which).

This clonotype was counted ten times or more. This chain joins TRBV27 and TRBJ2-1; 12 nucleotides match TRBD2. V lost 4 bases and J lost 7; bases outside the gene matches: 8. Germline CDR1 reads MNHEY; CDR2 reads SMNVEV (reference sequence). This CDR3 spans 16 amino acids. The CDR3 loop is CASSSFFGTSGNEQFF. For the CDR3, the DNA is TGTGCCAGCAGTTCCTTCTTCGGGACTAGCGGGAATGAGCAGTTCTTC.

The genes are TRBV2 and TRBJ1-5; D may be TRBD1 (6 bases). Germline CDR1 SNHLY, CDR2 FYNNEI. The CDR3 is 14 residues long. Deletions cut 4 bases from V and 1 base from J, with 8 bases between. The CDR3 region is CASSGGGSNQPQHF. The CDR3 DNA reads TGTGCCAGCAGTGGGGGGGGCAGCAATCAGCCCCAGCATTTT.

V is TRBV7-2 and J is TRBJ2-1; TRBD2 matches at 8 bases. Germline loops: CDR1 SGHTA, CDR2 FQGNSA. The CDR3 runs to 15 residues. V trimming: 3 bases; J trimming: 9 bases; junction bases outside the gene matches: 10. DNA for the CDR3: TGTGCCAGCAGCTTCCTTCTTACTAGCGGCGCTGAGCAGTTCTTC. Amino acid sequence: CASSFLLTSGAEQFF.

This clonotype was recorded a few times. The chain carries TRBV6-6 and TRBJ2-3; D possibly corresponds to TRBD1 (5 bases). Germline V gene sequence: CDR1 MNHNY, CDR2 SVGAGI (reference sequence). CDR3 length: 15 amino acids. V was clipped by 7 bases and J by 2 bases, with 16 bases between them. The CDR3 coding sequence is TGTGCCAGCACCTCAGACAGCCATGCCACAGATACGCAGTATTTT. Residues: CASTSDSHATDTQYF.

V is TRBV7-9 and J is TRBJ1-2, with D possibly TRBD1 on 5 matching bases. From germline, CDR1 is SEHNR and CDR2 FQNEAQ (reference sequence). Between the trimmed V and J ends, which lost 3 bases and 3 bases, there was a span of 17 bases. CDR3 length: 16 amino acids. The CDR3 protein is CASSLGIREPDYGYTF. The DNA for the CDR3 is TGTGCCAGCAGCTTGGGGATCAGGGAACCGGACTATGGCTACACCTTC.

The rearrangement joins TRBV6-5 to TRBJ1-5, with D perhaps TRBD1 (5 bases). The CDR3 totals 15 residues. Trimming stripped 5 bases from V and 0 bases from J, with 11 bases between. The V gene's germline CDR1 is MNHEY and CDR2 SVGAGI. The CDR3 nucleotides are TGTGCCAGCAGTCGCGACAGTTTTAGCAATCAGCCCCAGCATTTT. This gives the protein CASSRDSFSNQPQHF.

A remark on this clonotype: A much larger clone differs by one base, so this may be a read error. The chain recombines TRBV24-1 with TRBJ2-2; weak D call: TRBD2 (5 bases). In germline, CDR1 is KGHDR, CDR2 SFDVKD. CDR3 size: 12 residues. The CDR3 spells CATSDFIGEPFF. The DNA of the CDR3 is TGTGCCACCAGTGATTTTATCGGGGAGCCGTTTTTT.

This CDR3 reads CASSPTRNYGYTF. The CDR3 nucleotides read TGTGCCAGCTCACCAACACGTAACTATGGCTACACCTTC. The chain has TRBV18 and TRBJ1-2, with D uncertain. Germline CDR1 is KGHSH and CDR2 is LQKENI. With 2 bases removed from V and 1 base from J, the gap between germline ends came to 5 bases. The CDR3 is made up of 13 amino acids.

This clonotype was seen at least ten times. V and J are TRBV19 and TRBJ1-4, with a weak D call TRBD1 (5 bases). This CDR3 has 15 amino acids. V lost 6 bases and J 0 bases, leaving 11 bases between the germline ends. The germline V gene has CDR1 LNHDA and CDR2 SQIVND (reference sequence). The CDR3 spells CASRTDRSTNEKLFF. Written as DNA, the CDR3 is TGTGCCAGTAGGACAGACAGATCAACTAATGAAAAACTGTTTTTT.

Only a few counts were recorded for this clonotype. V and J are TRBV3-1 and TRBJ2-7; 8 positions agree with TRBD2. CDR3 length equals 15 residues. V was pared by 4 bases and J by 5 bases, with 10 bases of the junction left unmatched. The germline V gene encodes CDR1 LGHDT and CDR2 YNNKEL (reference sequence). The CDR3 region is CASSRPRGGTHEQYF. The CDR3 DNA sequence: TGTGCCAGCAGCCGCCCCCGGGGGGGGACCCACGAGCAGTACTTC.

The chain joins TRBV5-1 to TRBJ2-3; D call uncertain. Trimming took 0 bases from V and 0 from J, leaving 8 bases between them. Germline CDR1 SGHRS, CDR2 YFSETQ. There are 15 residues in the CDR3. The CDR3 nucleotides are TGCGCCAGCAGCTTGGCTCCGGAAAGCACAGATACGCAGTATTTT. Residues: CASSLAPESTDTQYF. Together with reference TRBV5-1 and TRBJ2-3, the CDR3 gives the full variable domain: KAGVTQTPRYLIKTRGQQVTLSCSPISGHRSVSWYQQTPGQGLQFLFEYFSETQRNKGNFPGRFSGRQFSNSRSEMNVSTLELGDSALYLCASSLAPESTDTQYFGPGTRLTVL.

The chain carries TRBV20-1 and TRBJ1-5; TRBD1 might be the D (5 bases). Germline V gives CDR1 DFQATT, CDR2 SNEGSKA (reference sequence). The CDR3 spans 13 residues. Trimming removed 1 base from V and 5 bases from J, with 9 bases in between. This CDR3 reads CSARGDVYQPQHF. The CDR3 DNA reads as TGCAGTGCTAGAGGGGACGTATATCAGCCCCAGCATTTT.

This clonotype was detected a few times. The chain employs TRBV12-5 and TRBJ2-7; D is undetermined. Deletions cut 2 bases from V and 6 bases from J, with 11 bases between. This CDR3 spans 13 amino acids. The germline V gene has CDR1 LGHNT and CDR2 FRNRAP. CDR3 in amino acids: CASGLIGRTEQYF. Here the CDR3 DNA reads TGTGCTAGTGGTTTGATTGGCAGAACCGAGCAGTACTTC.

This chain connects TRBV28 to TRBJ1-1; D might be TRBD1 (5 bases). V gave up 5 bases and J gave up 1 base, with 17 bases separating them. Germline CDR1 is MDHEN and CDR2 is SYDVKM. This CDR3 is built from 16 residues. The DNA of the CDR3 is TGTGCCAGCAGTCCAACGCGGGGGGGTCCGAACACTGAAGCTTTCTTT. Its translation: CASSPTRGGPNTEAFF. Full variable domain (missing parts from reference TRBV28 and TRBJ1-1): DVKVTQSSRYLVKRTGEKVFLECVQDMDHENMFWYRQDPGLGLRLIYFSYDVKMKEKGDIPEGYSVSREKKERFSLILESASTNQTSMYLCASSPTRGGPNTEAFFGQGTRLTVV.

V gene TRBV9 combines with J gene TRBJ2-5, with TRBD2 as a possible D gene (5 bases). V was trimmed by 0 bases and J by 1 base, leaving 10 bases between them. Germline assignment: CDR1 SGDLS and CDR2 YYNGEE. The CDR3 consists of 15 residues. CDR3 in amino acids: CASSVGGSRQETQYF. Here the CDR3 DNA reads TGTGCCAGCAGCGTAGGAGGGAGTCGCCAAGAGACCCAGTACTTC.

This clonotype showed up many times. The chain combines TRBV7-6 with TRBJ1-2; 7 nucleotides line up with TRBD1. Germline lookup yields CDR1 SGHVS and CDR2 FNYEAQ. The CDR3 has 14 amino acids. Losses at the gene ends were 4 bases for V and 5 bases for J; bases not matched to a gene: 7. The DNA of the CDR3 is TGTGCCAGCAGCTCCCCGGGACAGCTTTATGGCTACACCTTC. This gives the protein CASSSPGQLYGYTF.

This clonotype was seen more than once but under ten times. V and J are TRBV12-3 or TRBV12-4 and TRBJ2-1; TRBD2 matches at 16 bases. J gave up 9 bases and V 6 bases, and 8 bases lay outside the gene matches. This CDR3 is 16 amino acids long. The DNA for the CDR3 is TGTGCCAGCAGGTCCGGGACTAGCGGGAGGGCAGGTGAGCAGTTCTTC. The encoded protein is CASRSGTSGRAGEQFF.

In its sample, this clonotype was seen many times. The V gene is TRBV27, the J gene TRBJ1-1; 7 bases map to TRBD1. V gave up 2 bases and J gave up 6 bases; unmatched junction bases: 9. CDR1 is MNHEY, CDR2 SMNVEV, per germline (reference sequence). CDR3 size: 15 residues. In DNA, the CDR3 is TGTGCCAGCAGTTTAACATCCAGGGGGACTTCTGAAGCTTTCTTT. This encodes CASSLTSRGTSEAFF.

This clonotype was observed at least ten times. The J gene is TRBJ2-7, the V gene TRBV10-1; tentative D call: TRBD1 (6 bases). CDR3 length: 15 residues. Germline V CDR1 and CDR2: WNHNN, SYGVQD (reference sequence). V was pared by 8 bases and J by 0 bases, with 17 bases between. In DNA, the CDR3 is TGCGCCAGCGGAGACTCAGGGGCAAGCTCCTACGAGCAGTACTTC. Amino acids: CASGDSGASSYEQYF.

The chain employs TRBV6-1 and TRBJ1-5; 9 nucleotides align to TRBD1. In germline, CDR1 is MNHNS, CDR2 SASEGT. CDR3 size: 15 residues. V trimming: 9 bases; J trimming: 6 bases; junction bases outside the gene matches: 12. CDR3 in amino acids: CASGPTTGGPQPQHF. The CDR3 DNA is TGTGCCAGTGGTCCCACAACAGGGGGCCCTCAGCCCCAGCATTTT.

V gene TRBV6-6 combines with J gene TRBJ2-7; D could derive from TRBD1 or TRBD2 (5 bases each). CDR3 length: 14 amino acids. Trimming removed 5 bases from V and 0 bases from J, with 11 bases in between. Germline CDR1 and CDR2: MNHNY and SVGAGI (reference sequence). The CDR3 here is CASSHGADSYEQYF. CDR3 in DNA: TGTGCCAGCAGTCACGGGGCCGACTCCTACGAGCAGTACTTC.

The table lists this clonotype with many counts. The gene calls are TRBV20-1 and TRBJ1-1; weak D call: TRBD1 (6 bases). V was trimmed by 3 bases and J by 10 bases, leaving 21 bases between them. The germline gives CDR1 DFQATT, CDR2 SNEGSKA (reference sequence). The CDR3 covers 14 residues. CDR3 sequence (DNA): TGCAGTGCTAGTCGTGGTGTAACAGGGAGGGTAGCTTTCTTT. Translating it yields CSASRGVTGRVAFF.

This clonotype came up many times. The V and J genes are TRBV27 and TRBJ1-6; D gene unclear. V was cut by 0 bases and J by 10 bases, with 13 bases left in between. The CDR3 covers 15 residues. Germline CDR1 reads MNHEY; CDR2 reads SMNVEV (reference sequence). The CDR3 reads CASSLSIGSQSPLHF. CDR3 nucleotides: TGTGCCAGCAGTTTATCGATCGGATCCCAGTCACCCCTCCACTTT.